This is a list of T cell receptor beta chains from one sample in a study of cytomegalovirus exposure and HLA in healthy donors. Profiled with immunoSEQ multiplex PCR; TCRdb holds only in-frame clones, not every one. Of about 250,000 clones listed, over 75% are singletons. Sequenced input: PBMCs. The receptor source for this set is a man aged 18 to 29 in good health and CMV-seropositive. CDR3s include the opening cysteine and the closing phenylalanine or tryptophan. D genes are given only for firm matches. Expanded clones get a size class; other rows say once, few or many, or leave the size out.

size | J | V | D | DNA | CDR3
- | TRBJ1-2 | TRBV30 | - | TGTGCCCGTGACTACGGCTATGGCTACACCTTC | CARDYGYGYTF
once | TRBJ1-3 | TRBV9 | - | TGTGCCAGCAGCCCCTTAAAAAGGGCTGGAAACACCATATATTTT | CASSPLKRAGNTIYF
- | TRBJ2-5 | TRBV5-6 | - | TGTGCCAGCAGCTTGGCCGTAGAAGCGGAAGAGACCCAGTACTTC | CASSLAVEAEETQYF
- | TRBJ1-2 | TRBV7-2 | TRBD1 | TGTGCCAGCAGCTTAGGGTACAGGGGAGGCGATGGCTACACCTTC | CASSLGYRGGDGYTF
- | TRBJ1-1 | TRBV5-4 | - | TGTGCCAGCAGCTTGTTGTCACACATGAACACTGAAGCTTTCTTT | CASSLLSHMNTEAFF
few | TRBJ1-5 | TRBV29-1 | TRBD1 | TGCAGCGTTAAGGACAGGGAGAGCAATCAGCCCCAGCATTTT | CSVKDRESNQPQHF
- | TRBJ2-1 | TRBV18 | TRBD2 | TGTGCCAGCTCACCACTTACGAGACTAGCGGGAAACCCCTACAATGAGCAGTTCTTC | CASSPLTRLAGNPYNEQFF
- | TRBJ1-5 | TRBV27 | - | TGTGCCAGCACCTTTTCCGGGCCCTCACACCCTGGCAATCAGCCCCAGCATTTT | CASTFSGPSHPGNQPQHF
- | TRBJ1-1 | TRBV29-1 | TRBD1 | TGCAGCGTCTCCACGGACAGGGAGACTGAAGCTTTCTTT | CSVSTDRETEAFF
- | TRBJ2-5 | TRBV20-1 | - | TGCAGTGCTAGTCGCCAAGAGACCCAGTACTTC | CSASRQETQYF
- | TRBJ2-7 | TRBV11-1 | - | TGTGCCAGCAGCTTGTCCGCGGGGATTGGAACCTACGAGCAGTACTTC | CASSLSAGIGTYEQYF
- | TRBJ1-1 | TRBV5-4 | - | TGTGCCAGCCAGGGTATGAACACTGAAGCTTTCTTT | CASQGMNTEAFF
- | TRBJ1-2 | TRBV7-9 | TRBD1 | TGTGCCAGCAGCTTACCTCAGGACAGGGATGGCTACACCTTC | CASSLPQDRDGYTF
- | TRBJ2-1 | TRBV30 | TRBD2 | TGTGCCTGGAGTTCGAGCACTAGCGGGAGGCAGTTCTTC | CAWSSSTSGRQFF
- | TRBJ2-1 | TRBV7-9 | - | TGTGCCAGCAGCCTCACTAACAATGAGCAGTTCTTC | CASSLTNNEQFF
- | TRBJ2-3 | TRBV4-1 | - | TGCGCCAGCAGCCAACCAGATACAGATACGCAGTATTTT | CASSQPDTDTQYF
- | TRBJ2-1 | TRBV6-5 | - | TGTGCCAGCAGGCAGGGCACTACCTTGCAGTTCTTC | CASRQGTTLQFF
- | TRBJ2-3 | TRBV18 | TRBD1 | TGTGCCAGCTCACCAAGGCAGGGGGCGCCTCCCACGCAGTATTTT | CASSPRQGAPPTQYF
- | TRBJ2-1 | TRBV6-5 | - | TGTGCCAGCGCTAGAGCTCGATCCTACAATGAGCAGTTCTTC | CASARARSYNEQFF
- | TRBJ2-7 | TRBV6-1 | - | TGTGCCAGCAGTGAAGGACGGAATAACTACGAGCAGTACTTC | CASSEGRNNYEQYF
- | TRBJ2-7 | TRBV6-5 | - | TGTGCCAGCAGTTTTGACAGGATTGCCGAGCAGTACTTC | CASSFDRIAEQYF
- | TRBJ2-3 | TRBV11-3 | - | TGTGCCAGCAGCTCTAGCGGCACAGATACGCAGTATTTT | CASSSSGTDTQYF
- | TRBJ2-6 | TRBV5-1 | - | TGCGCCAGCAGCTTGACTAGCCCTGGGGCCAACGTCCTGACTTTC | CASSLTSPGANVLTF
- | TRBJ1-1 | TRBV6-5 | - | TGTGCCAGCAGTTACGGTCCTGAAGCTTTCTTT | CASSYGPEAFF
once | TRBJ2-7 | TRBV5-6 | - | TGTGCCAGCAGCCCTGGACTGACCTACGAGCAGTACTTC | CASSPGLTYEQYF
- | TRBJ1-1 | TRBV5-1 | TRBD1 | TGCGCCAGCAGCTGGGGACAGCTGAACACTGAAGCTTTCTTT | CASSWGQLNTEAFF
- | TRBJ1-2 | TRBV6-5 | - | TGTGCCAGCAGTCCGGACAACACTTATGGCTACACCTTC | CASSPDNTYGYTF
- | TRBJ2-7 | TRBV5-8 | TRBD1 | TGTGCCAGCAGCTTTGGGCAGGGGGCCGACGAGCAGTACTTC | CASSFGQGADEQYF
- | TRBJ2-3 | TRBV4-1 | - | TGCGCCAGCAGCCAAGAGGGCGTCGGTACGCAGTATTTT | CASSQEGVGTQYF
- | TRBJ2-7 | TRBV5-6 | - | TGTGCCAGCAGCTCGACACAGGCAGGTCTCCCTTACGAGCAGTACTTC | CASSSTQAGLPYEQYF
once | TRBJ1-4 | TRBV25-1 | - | TGTGCCAGCAGTGACTTGACTAGGGGGGGCGGTGAAAAACTGTTTTTT | CASSDLTRGGGEKLFF
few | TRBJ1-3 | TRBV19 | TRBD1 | TGTGCCAGTAGTGGACTGCCGGGACAGAGCTCTGGAAACACCATATATTTT | CASSGLPGQSSGNTIYF
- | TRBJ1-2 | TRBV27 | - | TGTGCCAGCAGGTCATTCCAACAGGGTTATGGCTACACCTTC | CASRSFQQGYGYTF
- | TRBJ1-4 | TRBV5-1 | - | TGCGCCAGCAGCTTGCGGTTGTCGGCAGGGTTGAATGAAAAACTGTTTTTT | CASSLRLSAGLNEKLFF
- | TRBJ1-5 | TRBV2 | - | TGTGCCAGCAGTGGGGGGGGCGGCAATCAGCCCCAGCATTTT | CASSGGGGNQPQHF
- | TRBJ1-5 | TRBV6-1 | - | TGTGCCAGCAGTGAGACAAGCAATCAGCCCCAGCATTTT | CASSETSNQPQHF
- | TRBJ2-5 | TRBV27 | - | TGTGCCAGCAGTTTAATTCAACGTCCCGGCAGACAAGAGACCCAGTACTTC | CASSLIQRPGRQETQYF
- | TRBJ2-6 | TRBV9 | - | TGTGCCAGCAGCCCCATGTCCAGGATCCCCTCTGGGGCCAACGTCCTGACTTTC | CASSPMSRIPSGANVLTF
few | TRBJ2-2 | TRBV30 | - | TGTGCCTGGAGTGGGGGGGGCAGCGGGGAGCTGTTTTTT | CAWSGGGSGELFF
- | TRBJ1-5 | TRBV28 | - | TGTGCCAGCAGTTTAGCGGGGGGCGATCAGCCCCAGCATTTT | CASSLAGGDQPQHF
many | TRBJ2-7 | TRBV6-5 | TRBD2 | TGTGCCAGCAGTTACACTAGCGGGAGCTCCTACGAGCAGTACTTC | CASSYTSGSSYEQYF
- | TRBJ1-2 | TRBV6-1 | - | TGTGCCAGCAGTGAAGAGGGAGGCTACACCTTC | CASSEEGGYTF
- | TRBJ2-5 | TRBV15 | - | TGTGCCACCAGCAGAGTCCAGGGGCTAGAGACCCAGTACTTC | CATSRVQGLETQYF
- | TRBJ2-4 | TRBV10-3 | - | TGTGCCATCAGTGGGGCCACCGCCGCCATTCAGTACTTC | CAISGATAAIQYF
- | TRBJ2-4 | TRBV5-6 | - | TGTGCCAGCAGCTCGGGGAGCGATTGGATAGCCAAAAACATTCAGTACTTC | CASSSGSDWIAKNIQYF
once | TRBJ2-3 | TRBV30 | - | TGTGCCTGGAGGGCTAGCGCAGATACGCAGTATTTT | CAWRASADTQYF
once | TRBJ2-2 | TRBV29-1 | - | TGCAGCGTTGACGACCTGGGGGGGGAGCTGTTTTTT | CSVDDLGGELFF
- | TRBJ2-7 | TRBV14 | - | TGTGCCAGCAGCCAAGATCCGGGGAGCTCCTACGAGCAGTACTTC | CASSQDPGSSYEQYF
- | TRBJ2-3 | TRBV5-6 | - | TGTGCCAGCAGCTTCTCCGGATCCACAGATACGCAGTATTTT | CASSFSGSTDTQYF
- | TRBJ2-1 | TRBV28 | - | TGTGCCAGCAGTCTAATTGAGGGGCCTGACAATGAGCAGTTCTTC | CASSLIEGPDNEQFF
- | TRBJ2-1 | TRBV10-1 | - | TGCGCCAGCAATGGGGGACTGGGGAATGAGCAGTTCTTC | CASNGGLGNEQFF
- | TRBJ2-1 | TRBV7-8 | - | TGTGCCAGCAGGGAATACCAGAGCTCCTACAATGAGCAGTTCTTC | CASREYQSSYNEQFF
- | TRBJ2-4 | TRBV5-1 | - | TGCGCCAGCAGCCCCAGTCTAAACGCGGGGAAAAACATTCAGTACTTC | CASSPSLNAGKNIQYF
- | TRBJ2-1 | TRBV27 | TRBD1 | TGTGCCAGCATTCCACGATTTACAGGGGCTGAGGACAATGAGCAGTTCTTC | CASIPRFTGAEDNEQFF
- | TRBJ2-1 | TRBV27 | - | TGTGCCAGCAGTTTTTTAGGGAGATACAATGAGCAGTTCTTC | CASSFLGRYNEQFF